This T cell receptor beta chain comes out of a study of regulatory T cells in long-lasting Graves disease. Trimming cost V 9 bases and J 3 bases; bases outside gene matches: 5. The CDR3 spans 12 residues. CDR1 and CDR2 (germline): MDHEN, SYDVKM. This clonotype occurred many times. Its antigen is not known. To make TCR beta libraries, researchers used iRepertoire HTBI primers and Arm-PCR of CDR3 regions. TCRdb independently ran MiXCR on the multiplex PCR reads; one entry per CDR3 protein. The repertoire holds approximately 470,000 distinct CDR3 sequences, with around 15% as singletons. Time point here: newly diagnosed GD, antithyroid drugs for less than 3 months. From RNA extracted from PBMCs, the TCR library was made. Recruitment took place at an endocrinology department in Xi'an, China. Whole-study findings and limits: Persistent patients shared more public clonotypes (about 2,700) than newly diagnosed patients (966).

These data were likewise used in another study, on T cells in Graves' hyperthyroidism and ophthalmopathy. As that study records: Exclusion followed for patients with uncontrolled infection, other autoimmune disease, pregnancy or lactation. An initial round of RT-PCR targeting the TCR CDR3 relied on the HTBI primer set.

This receptor was identified in a man aged 35 to 55 with Graves disease. This chain uses TRBV28 with TRBJ2-7; 7 bases fit TRBD1. Sample: peripheral blood mononuclear cells (PBMCs), taken at new diagnosis, from a patient treated with antithyroid drugs. The CDR3 is CASEGAGYEQYF. In DNA, the CDR3 is TGTGCCAGTGAGGGGGCTGGCTACGAGCAGTACTTC.